This paragraph covers one T cell receptor beta chain sequence. The antigen remains undetermined. The method was immunoSEQ multiplex PCR; TCRdb's version includes in-frame clones alone and lacks a portion of them. The repertoire holds approximately 31,000 clones, with less than 85% as singletons. This specimen belongs to a study of vaccination effects on CD4 cells after COVID-19. CD4+ T cells were isolated after around ten days of culture. CDR1 is SNHLY, CDR2 FYNNEI, per germline. The CDR3 sequence is 13 residues long. V gave up 7 bases and J gave up 0 bases, with 10 bases separating them. The sequence was obtained from a human donor who received a COVID-19 vaccine. V gene TRBV2 combines with J gene TRBJ2-7; TRBD1 might be the D (5 bases). The sequenced sample was CD4+ T cells from PBMCs cultured without peptide, obtained before COVID-19 vaccination. In DNA, the CDR3 is TGTGCCAGCACCCTGGACATCTCCTACGAGCAGTACTTC. It codes for CASTLDISYEQYF.